The T cell receptor (beta chain) described here comes from a study of cytomegalovirus exposure and HLA in healthy donors (dated by TCRdb to 2016 to 2017). Concerning the study at large: In an earlier analysis of 587 of the donors, 276 Gb of sequence data and just under 120 million unique TCR beta sequences from 180 million or so T cells were reported. Roughly 310 gigabases of sequencing data and tens of millions of unique TCR sequences were included in an early release covering under 650 HLA-typed donors. Among the roughly 380 genotyped donors, about 83% belonged to the genetic ancestry cluster associated with self-reported Caucasian donors. The study aimed to test whether cataloging public T cell receptors could reveal signatures of past pathogen exposure. Using immunosequencing, the study profiled T cell repertoires from about 620 subjects and related those repertoires to cytomegalovirus serostatus. In addition to the first cohort of approximately 670 subjects, a separate validation cohort of 120 different subjects was used. To predict cytomegalovirus infection status, the study brought together high-throughput TCR immunosequencing, statistical association of individual TCRs with disease status, and machine learning. A later analysis re-examined previously published TCR beta repertoires from hundreds of donors and added high-resolution HLA genotyping to investigate patterns of TCR occurrence. Rather than using new phenotypic data, the later analysis identified candidate immune exposures from TCR beta sequences and from how often those sequences occurred across donors. To decide whether each TCR beta V gene segment behaved as functional or pseudogenic, an earlier analysis of 587 of the donors relied on high-throughput TCR beta sequencing. Donor age, sex, ethnicity and CMV serostatus were compiled together with the repertoire data. Genome-wide SNP genotypes for about 65% of the 666 donors were used in a later genetic analysis, which treated that subset as a discovery cohort. Every repertoire in the discovery cohort had been generated on one and the same sequencing platform. Both class I and class II loci were covered by HLA typing, at four-digit resolution. The number of typed donors differed by locus: about 629-630 for A, B, C, DRB1 and DQB1; approximately 540 for DQA1; 606 for DPA1; and 450 to 480 for DPB1. Roughly five DR-DQ haplotypes were handled as single units for association and clustering, since linkage in the cohort was strong. Among roughly 370 genotyped donors of the cohort, an average of roughly 240,000 unique TCR beta nucleotide sequences were sequenced per donor, about a sixth of them non-productive. Overall results and qualifications from the work: A total of 150 to 200 TCR beta chains were listed by the study as associated with cytomegalovirus. The classifier was reported to diagnose cytomegalovirus status with high specificity and sensitivity in both the original and validation cohorts. At a false discovery rate of 0.05, a later analysis linked 16,000 or so TCR beta sequences to specific HLA alleles. A later genetic analysis reported fewer N-insertions in productive TCRs among donors in an Asian-associated ancestry cluster than the roughly 620-donor mean. Linkage disequilibrium might explain the correlated functional status among segregating V segments, but an unknown experimental factor could not be ruled out. CMV serostatus was the only immune exposure information available for the cohort. A further reported finding was that TCR beta sequences accurately predicted the HLA-A and HLA-B alleles for most subjects in the first cohort. A cluster of highly shared sequence variants was judged likely to be a technical artifact of the sequencing pipeline. Presence/absence analyses assumed roughly uniform sequencing depth across donors, an assumption that may not hold. Because counts were too low, seventeen rarely observed V segments, including chromosome 9 orphons, were left out of the earlier analysis of a few hundred of the donors. According to the authors, the approach could potentially be generalized to other disease states and immunological phenotypes. Assigning TCR associations to individual alleles was difficult when HLA alleles, especially DR and DQ, strongly co-occurred. Some IMGT-functional V segments, including TRBV6-2 and TRBV6-3, could not be distinguished by the 87-base-pair reads and were therefore excluded. In an earlier analysis of approximately 600 of the donors, most TCR beta V segments were observed in productive rearrangements about 87% or about 30% of the time, broadly matching IMGT annotations. In a later analysis, most CMV-associated TCR beta chains were found to appear HLA-restricted, with HLA associations seemingly driven largely by CMV exposure. Because some donors lacked HLA typing at each locus, the association tests relied only on the typed subset. In a later analysis, HLA-associated TCR beta chains showed more clonal expansion and lower generation probabilities than non-associated chains that were equally common. In a later analysis, the rate of TCR association differed among HLA loci, with DRB1 alleles having the most associated TCRs and HLA-C alleles having the fewest. Only TCR beta chains were sequenced in this cohort, and the absence of alpha or paired-chain data limited detectable features. In a later genetic analysis, a missense DCLRE1C variant was associated with V-gene and J-gene trimming of TCR beta chains, and the association was replicated in an independent cohort. While some public TCRs were present in many individuals, most TCR sequences turned up only very rarely across donors. In a later analysis, several top co-occurrence clusters were reported to appear linked to parvovirus B19, influenza, CMV and Epstein-Barr virus. Three of the identified cytomegalovirus-associated TCR beta chains were confirmed in vitro to be specific for cytomegalovirus antigens.

Comment on this clone: This clone's antigen is unknown. Base quality data are lacking; no much larger clone is found one base away.

The receptor library was made with the immunoSEQ multiplex PCR assay. For the multiplex PCR, a mixture combining 60 forward primers for TCR Vbeta segments and 13 reverse primers for TCR Jbeta segments was used. The CDR3 region of rearranged TCR beta genes was amplified from genomic DNA by a multiplex PCR assay. The amplified TCR beta libraries were sequenced on the Illumina HiSeq System as 87-base-pair reads. As for how the authors treated the data: A later analysis tallied roughly 80 million unique TCR beta chains across the 666 repertoires, and approximately 12 million of those chains were shared by two or more donors. A nearest-neighbor algorithm error-corrected the raw reads and collapsed the reads into unique sequences, merging closely related sequences to remove PCR and sequencing errors. CDR3 sequences were aligned to IMGT reference sequences to assign V, D and J gene segments. For a sequence to be retained, at least a six-nucleotide match to both a V gene segment and a J gene segment was required. Rearrangements were classified as productive when the CDR3 lacked stop codons and remained in frame with V and J, and all other rearrangements were classified as non-productive. CDR3 was defined by IMGT convention, running from the second conserved V-encoded cysteine to the conserved J-encoded phenylalanine. The earlier analysis of 587 of the donors excluded sequences that lacked an unambiguous match to a single V gene segment. An earlier analysis of under 750 of the donors called V segments functional above 56.7% productive rearrangements and segregating when the between-donor standard deviation exceeded 5%. A statistical classification framework was built to diagnose cytomegalovirus status from the catalog of TCR beta chain sequences. A later analysis assigned V and J genes by comparing TCR nucleotide sequences with IMGT/GENE-DB human TR gene sequences. A later analysis assigned CDR3 sequences and most-parsimonious VDJ recombination scenarios with the TCRdist pipeline. A later analysis defined each TCR beta chain by its CDR3 amino acid sequence plus V-gene family, and excluded reads lacking a unique V-gene family. A later analysis removed nearly 600 highly shared, low-generation-probability nucleotide sequences to deal with suspected cross-contamination and a sequencing artifact. A later analysis calculated a clonal expansion index for each public chain from normalized within-repertoire ranks of inferred template counts. In a later analysis, generation probabilities were computed with a VDJ recombination model fitted to out-of-frame rearrangements, and the resulting probabilities were checked against IGoR. Hypergeometric tests were used in a later analysis to score TCR-TCR, TCR-HLA and TCR-CMV co-occurrence, with a repertoire-size bias correction applied to the TCR pairs. To estimate false discovery rates, a later analysis permuted the HLA or CMV assignments 20 times. In a later analysis, co-occurring TCRs were grouped using DBSCAN, and TCRdist sequence similarity was added for clustering within HLA-allele-positive subsets. For co-occurrence clustering, repertoires with fewer than 30,000 or more than 120,000 public chains were excluded, along with four or five repertoires with anomalous nucleotide sharing. This immuneACCESS table, as held by TCRdb, lists in-frame sequences with V and J called but not all clones. Of the missing ones, under half trace to an unresolved V gene in checked studies; the others have no known cause. D and trimming come from the DNA, and the V and J calls and clone size come from that table. The sample table contains approximately 110,000 clones; only one count was recorded for roughly three quarters of them. Jointly, the top ten make up 3% to 3.5% of the sample.

The cohort consisted of 666 healthy bone marrow donors. Cohort members were all nominally healthy when sampled, although unrecorded immune exposures were likely present. The donor was CMV seronegative and belonged to the group of 380 or so seronegative cohort members. Every donor gave a peripheral blood sample, and the peripheral blood mononuclear cells from that sample were used for TCR beta sequencing. The Qiagen DNeasy Blood Extraction Kit was used to extract genomic DNA from the blood cell samples. CDR1 and CDR2, per the germline V gene, are SQVTM and ANQGSEA. There are 14 amino acids in the CDR3, from cysteine to phenylalanine inclusive. The only DNA kept is the CDR3, 42 bases in frame from the first base.

The sequence is built from TRBV29-1 and TRBJ2-3, with TRBD1 perhaps the D gene, on 5 matching bases. The TCR sequence derives from a man aged 25 to 45 in good health and CMV-seronegative. The sequencing sample was made of PBMCs. The nucleotide sequence reads TGCAACGTCGCGCTGGCCACAGGTACAGATACGCAGTATTTT. The resulting protein is CNVALATGTDTQYF.